This entry describes one TCR beta chain. The CDR3 consists of 17 residues. Trimming took 5 bases from V and 4 from J; bases not matched to a gene: 12. Germline assignment: CDR1 SGHVS and CDR2 FNYEAQ. Time point meaning: baseline pretreatment blood. Treatment here: 15 Gy SBRT to primary tumor, nephrectomy 4 weeks later. The method was immunoSEQ multiplex PCR; TCRdb's version includes in-frame clones alone and lacks a portion of them. This sample yields 150,000 or so clones, of which about 87% are seen a single time; 3.5% to 5% belongs to the top ten. The data stem from a study of radiation and T cells in renal cell carcinoma.

V is TRBV7-6 and J is TRBJ1-1; 11 bases are shared with TRBD1. The TCR originated in a woman aged 70-85 years with renal cell carcinoma. This sample comprised blood, obtained from a patient whose treatment included radiotherapy and nephrectomy. This chain's CDR3 is CASSPPGQGARGTEAFF. The DNA of the CDR3 is TGTGCCAGCAGCCCCCCCGGACAGGGGGCGAGGGGCACTGAAGCTTTCTTT.